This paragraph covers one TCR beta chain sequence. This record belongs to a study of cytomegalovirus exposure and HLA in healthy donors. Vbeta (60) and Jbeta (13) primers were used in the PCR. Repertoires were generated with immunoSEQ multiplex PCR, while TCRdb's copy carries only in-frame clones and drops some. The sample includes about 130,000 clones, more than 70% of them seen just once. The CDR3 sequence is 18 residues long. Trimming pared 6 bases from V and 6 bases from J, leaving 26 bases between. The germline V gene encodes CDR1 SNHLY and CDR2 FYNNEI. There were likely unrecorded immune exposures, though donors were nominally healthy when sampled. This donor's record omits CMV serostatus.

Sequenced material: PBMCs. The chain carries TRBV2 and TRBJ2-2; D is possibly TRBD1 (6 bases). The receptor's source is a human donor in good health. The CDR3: CASSPKVGAGKVAGELFF. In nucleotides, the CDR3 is TGTGCCAGCAGCCCAAAGGTGGGGGCAGGGAAAGTAGCCGGGGAGCTGTTTTTT. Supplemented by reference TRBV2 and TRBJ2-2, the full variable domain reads EPEVTQTPSHQVTQMGQEVILRCVPISNHLYFYWYRQILGQKVEFLVSFYNNEISEKSEIFDDQFSVERPDGSNFTLKIRSTKLEDSAMYFCASSPKVGAGKVAGELFFGEGSRLTVL.